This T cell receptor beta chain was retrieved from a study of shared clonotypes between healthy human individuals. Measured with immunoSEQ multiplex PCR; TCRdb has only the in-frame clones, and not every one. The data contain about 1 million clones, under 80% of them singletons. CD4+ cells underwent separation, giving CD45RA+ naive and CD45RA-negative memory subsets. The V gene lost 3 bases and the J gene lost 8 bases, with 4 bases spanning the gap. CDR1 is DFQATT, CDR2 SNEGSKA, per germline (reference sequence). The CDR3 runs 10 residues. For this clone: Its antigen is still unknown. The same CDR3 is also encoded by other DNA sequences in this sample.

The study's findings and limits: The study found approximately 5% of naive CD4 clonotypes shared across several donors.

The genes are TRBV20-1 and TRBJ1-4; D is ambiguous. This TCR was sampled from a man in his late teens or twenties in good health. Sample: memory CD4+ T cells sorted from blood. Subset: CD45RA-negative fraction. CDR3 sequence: CSASYEKLFF. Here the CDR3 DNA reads TGCAGTGCTAGCTACGAAAAACTGTTTTTT.